Listed below are T cell receptor beta chains from one sample, sequenced in a study of technical replicates of blood from a few donors. The method was immunoSEQ multiplex PCR; TCRdb's version includes in-frame clones alone and lacks a portion of them. The sample lists roughly 71,000 clones; around 95% were seen once. The sequenced sample was T cells isolated from PBMCs. Receptors originate from a human donor in good health. Both conserved end residues are part of each CDR3. D genes are given only for firm matches. The size of a clone is reported for some rows only, either as once, few or many, or as a class for expanded clones.

V	J	D	size	DNA	CDR3
TRBV10-3	TRBJ1-4	NA	NA	TGTGCCATCAGTGATGGTGGCTTAAATGAAAAACTGTTTTTT	CAISDGGLNEKLFF
TRBV10-2	TRBJ2-7	NA	NA	TGCGCCAGCAGTGAAGGGGGGGTCTACGAGCAGTACTTC	CASSEGGVYEQYF
TRBV7-8	TRBJ1-1	NA	NA	TGTGCCAGCAGCCCCCATCCGGACACTGAAGCTTTCTTT	CASSPHPDTEAFF
TRBV6-6	TRBJ2-1	TRBD2	NA	TGTGCCAGCAGTGGTATATCTTTAGGGCGGGAGAATGAGCAGTTCTTC	CASSGISLGRENEQFF
TRBV19	TRBJ1-2	NA	NA	TGTGCCAGTAGGCCAGCAGGACTCGGGGGCTACACCTTC	CASRPAGLGGYTF
TRBV19	TRBJ2-5	TRBD1	NA	TGTGCCAGCCGGGACAGCAATCAAGAGACCCAGTACTTC	CASRDSNQETQYF
TRBV12-5	TRBJ2-1	TRBD2	NA	TGTGCTAGTGGGCACGGGGGGGACTACAATGAGCAGTTCTTC	CASGHGGDYNEQFF
TRBV18	TRBJ2-7	TRBD2	NA	TGTGCCAGCTCATCCACTAGCGGGGTTACCTACGAGCAGTACTTC	CASSSTSGVTYEQYF
TRBV7-2	TRBJ2-7	TRBD2	NA	TGTGCCAGCAGCTTGAGTAGCGGGTCGGTCTACGAGCAGTACTTC	CASSLSSGSVYEQYF
TRBV7-3	TRBJ1-1	NA	NA	TGTGCCAGCAGCCTACACAGGGAGAGCACTGAAGCTTTCTTT	CASSLHRESTEAFF
TRBV7-8	TRBJ2-3	TRBD2	NA	TGTGCCAGCAGCTTAATAGCGGGAGGAGGCACAGATACGCAGTATTTT	CASSLIAGGGTDTQYF
TRBV9	TRBJ2-1	NA	NA	TGTGCCAGCAGCGTAGGCGGTCGGTCTACCTACAATGAGCAGTTCTTC	CASSVGGRSTYNEQFF
TRBV6-5	TRBJ1-2	NA	NA	TGTGCCAGCAGTCCCCCGGGAACCTTCTATGGCTACACCTTC	CASSPPGTFYGYTF
TRBV5-4	TRBJ2-7	TRBD1	NA	TGTGCCAGCAGGGAGACAGGGGGCGTCGAGCAGTACTTC	CASRETGGVEQYF
TRBV23-1	TRBJ2-7	NA	NA	TGCGCCAGCCGGGGGGCTAGTACGGTTTTCGCCTACGAGCAGTACTTC	CASRGASTVFAYEQYF
TRBV2	TRBJ1-2	NA	few	TGTGCCAGCATTGGGGAGGGTCTGGGTGGCTACACCTTC	CASIGEGLGGYTF
TRBV2	TRBJ1-4	TRBD1	NA	TGTGCCAGCAGGGGGGACAGGGCGGTACTCGGGGAAAAACTGTTTTTT	CASRGDRAVLGEKLFF
TRBV7-2	TRBJ2-7	NA	NA	TGTGCCAGCAGTTTAGGGGCTAGCCAGTACTTC	CASSLGASQYF
TRBV5-4	TRBJ2-1	NA	NA	TGTGCCAGCAGCGACAGGTTGAGTTCTTCCTACAATGAGCAGTTCTTC	CASSDRLSSSYNEQFF
TRBV19	TRBJ2-2	TRBD2	NA	TGTGCCAGTAGGCACAGACTAGCGGGACACACCGGGGAGCTGTTTTTT	CASRHRLAGHTGELFF
TRBV11-2	TRBJ2-2	NA	NA	TGTGCCAGTCACCCAGAGACTGGAATTAACACCGGGGAGCTGTTTTTT	CASHPETGINTGELFF
TRBV19	TRBJ1-4	NA	few	TGTGCCACCAGGCGGGGGCGCCTCGAAAAACTGTTTTTT	CATRRGRLEKLFF
TRBV6-1	TRBJ1-5	TRBD1	NA	TGTGCCAGCAGTGACTTTGAGACAGGGAGGAATTTT	CASSDFETGRNF
TRBV11-2	TRBJ1-1	NA	NA	TGTGCCAGCAGCCCTACAGGGAACACTGAAGCTTTCTTT	CASSPTGNTEAFF
TRBV5-6	TRBJ1-5	TRBD1	NA	TGTGCCAGCAGCCCGCCCGGACAGGCCAATCAGCCCCAGCATTTT	CASSPPGQANQPQHF
TRBV7-7	TRBJ2-1	TRBD1	NA	TGTGCCAGCAGCTTTGACAGGGGGGCCCACAATGAGCAGTTCTTC	CASSFDRGAHNEQFF
TRBV25-1	TRBJ1-4	NA	NA	TGTGCCAGCAGTGACCTTAGGGGGTCTAATGAAAAACTGTTTTTT	CASSDLRGSNEKLFF
TRBV9	TRBJ2-7	NA	NA	TGTGCCAGCAGCGTAGGTTACGGTACCTACGAGCAGTACTTC	CASSVGYGTYEQYF